These 10 T cell receptor beta chains were all obtained from the same sample, sequenced in a study of blood T cell repertoires in COVID-19 (dated by TCRdb to the early 2020s). The library was built by means of the immunoSEQ multiplex PCR assay. TCRdb's version of the immuneACCESS table is confined to in-frame rearrangements and falls short of the full clone set. An unresolved V gene accounts for under half of the shortfall where checked; the remainder is of unknown origin. The sample profile shows 130,000 or so clones; around 83% of them were found once. The leading ten clones occupy about 8% of the sample. Specimen: peripheral blood. Source of these receptors: an older woman with acute or convalescent COVID-19.

CDR3 amino acids: CATSDWTGSRYEQYF. CDR3 DNA sequence: TGTGCCACCAGTGATTGGACAGGGTCTCGGTACGAGCAGTACTTC. The gene calls are TRBV24-1 and TRBJ2-7, with 8 bases matching TRBD1. Per germline, CDR1 KGHDR and CDR2 SFDVKD. V was clipped by 2 bases and J by 4 bases; unmatched bases: 6. The CDR3 is 15 residues long.

This rearrangement joins TRBV5-1 to TRBJ1-1; TRBD1 aligns across 7 bases. The CDR3 is 13 residues long. The V segment lost 4 bases and the J segment 6 bases; nucleotides outside the gene matches: 6. Per germline, CDR1 SGHRS and CDR2 YFSETQ. In DNA form, the CDR3 reads TGCGCCAGCAGCATTAGACAGGGCTCTGAAGCTTTCTTT. Translated, it gives CASSIRQGSEAFF.

V gene TRBV6-4 combines with J gene TRBJ1-1; possible D gene TRBD1, 6 bases. This CDR3 has 16 residues. Between the trimmed V and J ends, which lost 7 bases and 1 base, there was a span of 19 bases. Looked up from germline, CDR1 is MRHNA and CDR2 is SNTAGT. CDR3 residues: CASMNTYGTQNTEAFF. The DNA of the CDR3 is TGTGCCAGCATGAACACTTACGGGACACAGAACACTGAAGCTTTCTTT.

This chain links TRBV12-3 or TRBV12-4 with TRBJ2-7; D is perhaps TRBD1 (6 bases). Trimming removed 3 bases from V and 1 base from J, with 7 bases in between. This CDR3 spans 13 amino acids. As DNA, the CDR3 is TGTGCCAGCAGTTTGGACAGTTCCTACGAGCAGTACTTC. The encoded protein is CASSLDSSYEQYF.

This chain uses TRBV5-1 with TRBJ2-5; D may be TRBD2 (6 bases). CDR3 length equals 13 residues. Trimming left V 4 bases short and J 4 bases short, with 11 bases between. Per germline, CDR1 SGHRS and CDR2 YFSETQ. The CDR3: CASSIGGTETQYF. In DNA, the CDR3 is TGCGCCAGCAGCATTGGGGGGACAGAGACCCAGTACTTC.

This clone was seen many times. The chain links TRBV2 to TRBJ2-7; TRBD2 agrees at 15 bases. Germline lookup yields CDR1 SNHLY and CDR2 FYNNEI. This CDR3 comprises 16 residues. The junction had 7 bases not matched to a gene; V was cut back by 8 bases and J by 2 bases. CDR3 nucleotides: TGTGCCAGCCTGACTCGGACTAGCGGGGGGGCCTACGAGCAGTACTTC. It yields the protein CASLTRTSGGAYEQYF.

V is TRBV19 and J is TRBJ2-7; D might be TRBD1 (6 bases). The ends were cut back, 6 bases at V and 0 bases at J, with 12 bases in the middle. Looked up from germline, CDR1 is LNHDA and CDR2 is SQIVND (reference sequence). The CDR3 contains 14 residues. CDR3 DNA sequence: TGTGCCAGTAGCCCTCGGACAGTCTCCTACGAGCAGTACTTC. It is translated as CASSPRTVSYEQYF.

This chain joins TRBV12-3 or TRBV12-4 and TRBJ2-1; 7 bases match TRBD2. The J segment lost 9 bases and the V segment lost 6 bases, leaving 2 bases of the junction unmatched. CDR3 length: 11 residues. Written as DNA, the CDR3 is TGTGCCAGCAGACTAGCGATTGAGCAGTTCTTC. Translated, it gives CASRLAIEQFF.

J is TRBJ2-4 and V is TRBV4-1, with D possibly TRBD1 on 8 matching bases. Trimming shortened V by 4 bases and J by 1 base, and 14 bases separated the two germline ends. The CDR3 is 16 residues long. Germline values: CDR1 MGHRA, CDR2 YSYEKL. The CDR3 DNA sequence: TGCGCCAGCAGCCCGAAACAGGGGGGGGCCAAAAACATTCAGTACTTC. It yields the protein CASSPKQGGAKNIQYF.

The chain couples TRBV7-8 to TRBJ2-2; tentative D call: TRBD2 (6 bases). Trimming removed 5 bases at V and 4 bases at J, with 14 bases between. Germline values: CDR1 SGHVS, CDR2 FQNEAQ. The CDR3 is 15 amino acids. CDR3 DNA: TGTGCCAGCAGCCCTGCGGGAACCCGCACCGGGGAGCTGTTTTTT. Amino acids: CASSPAGTRTGELFF. The whole variable domain, remainder taken from reference TRBV7-8 and TRBJ2-2, is GAGVSQSPRYKVAKRGQDVALRCDPISGHVSLFWYQQALGQGPEFLTYFQNEAQLDKSGLPSDRFFAERPEGSVSTLKIQRTQQEDSAVYLCASSPAGTRTGELFFGEGSRLTVL.